This T cell receptor (beta chain) is from a study of T cells in tuberculosis. Study information: Sequenced TCRs come from CD1B-GMM tetramer-binding T cells. A South African cohort included IGRA-negative adolescents, latently infected IGRA-positive adolescents and adults with active tuberculosis.

Study-wide points: Active tuberculosis patients had shorter CDR3-alpha; the beta difference was nonsignificant.

Per germline, CDR1 LGHNA and CDR2 YSLEER. The CDR3 is 14 amino acids. V lost 4 bases, J lost 0 bases, and 2 bases stayed unmatched. About this clone itself: Its specificity is not known.

Only in-frame clones appear in the TCRdb table, and some are missing; sequencing was by immunoSEQ multiplex PCR. The repertoire holds 25,000 to 40,000 clones, with about 90% as singletons. Time point noted: new active TB diagnosis, blood taken before or within 7 days of starting treatment. This receptor was taken from an adult with tuberculosis. The sample in question was PBMCs, obtained at tuberculosis diagnosis. The V and J genes are TRBV4-3 and TRBJ2-7; 8 nucleotides match TRBD1. CDR3 amino acids: CASSPGTGSYEQYF. In nucleotides, the CDR3 is TGCGCCAGCAGCCCCGGGACAGGCTCCTACGAGCAGTACTTC.